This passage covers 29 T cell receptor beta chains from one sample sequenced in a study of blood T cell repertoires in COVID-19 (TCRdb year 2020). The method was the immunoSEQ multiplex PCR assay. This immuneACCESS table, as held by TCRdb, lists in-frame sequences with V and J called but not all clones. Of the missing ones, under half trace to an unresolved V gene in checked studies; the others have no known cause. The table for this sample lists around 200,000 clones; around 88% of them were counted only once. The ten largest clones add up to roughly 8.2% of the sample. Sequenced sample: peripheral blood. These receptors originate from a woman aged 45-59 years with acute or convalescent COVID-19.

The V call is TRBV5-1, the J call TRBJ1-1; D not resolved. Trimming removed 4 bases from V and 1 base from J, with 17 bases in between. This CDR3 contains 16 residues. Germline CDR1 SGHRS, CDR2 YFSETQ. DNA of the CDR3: TGCGCCAGCAGCCGGGGTGGGGTAGGAGGGAACACTGAAGCTTTCTTT. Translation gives CASSRGGVGGNTEAFF.

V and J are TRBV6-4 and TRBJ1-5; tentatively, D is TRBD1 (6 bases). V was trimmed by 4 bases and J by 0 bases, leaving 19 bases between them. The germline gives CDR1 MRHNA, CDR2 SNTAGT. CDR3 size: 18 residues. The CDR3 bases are TGTGCCAGCAGTGGCACAGGTGGGGCAGGGGATAGCAATCAGCCCCAGCATTTT. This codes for CASSGTGGAGDSNQPQHF.

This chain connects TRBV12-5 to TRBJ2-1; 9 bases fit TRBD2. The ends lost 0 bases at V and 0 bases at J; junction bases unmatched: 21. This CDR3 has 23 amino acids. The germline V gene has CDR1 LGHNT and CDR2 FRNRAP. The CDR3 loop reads CASGLVLRGGSLAGMSSYNEQFF. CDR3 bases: TGTGCTAGTGGTTTGGTCCTTCGAGGGGGCAGTCTAGCGGGGATGAGCTCCTACAATGAGCAGTTCTTC.

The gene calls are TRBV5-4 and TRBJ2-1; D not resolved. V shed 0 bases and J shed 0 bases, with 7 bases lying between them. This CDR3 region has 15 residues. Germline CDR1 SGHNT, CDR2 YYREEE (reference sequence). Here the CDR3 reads CASSLAQSSYNEQFF. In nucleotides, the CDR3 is TGTGCCAGCAGCTTGGCACAGAGCTCCTACAATGAGCAGTTCTTC.

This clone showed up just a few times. The CDR3 coding sequence is TGTGCCAGCAGCTTTCAGGGGTTGAAGAACACCGGGGAGCTGTTTTTT. Its protein product is CASSFQGLKNTGELFF. The chain links TRBV7-9 to TRBJ2-2; weak D call: TRBD1 (6 bases). Germline loops: CDR1 SEHNR, CDR2 FQNEAQ (reference sequence). V was cut by 3 bases and J by 1 base, with 12 bases left in between. The length of the CDR3 is 16 residues.

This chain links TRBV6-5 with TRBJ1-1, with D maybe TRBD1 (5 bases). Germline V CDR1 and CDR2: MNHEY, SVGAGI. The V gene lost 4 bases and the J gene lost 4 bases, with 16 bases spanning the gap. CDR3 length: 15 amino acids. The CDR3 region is CASSFMTGGSTEAFF. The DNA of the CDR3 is TGTGCCAGCAGTTTCATGACCGGGGGATCCACTGAAGCTTTCTTT.

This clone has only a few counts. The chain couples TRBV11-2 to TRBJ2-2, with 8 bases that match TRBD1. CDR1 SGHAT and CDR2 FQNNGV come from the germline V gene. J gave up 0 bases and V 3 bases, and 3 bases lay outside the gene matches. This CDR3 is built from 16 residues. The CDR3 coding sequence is TGTGCCAGCAGCTTGACAGGGGTATCGAACACCGGGGAGCTGTTTTTT. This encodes CASSLTGVSNTGELFF.

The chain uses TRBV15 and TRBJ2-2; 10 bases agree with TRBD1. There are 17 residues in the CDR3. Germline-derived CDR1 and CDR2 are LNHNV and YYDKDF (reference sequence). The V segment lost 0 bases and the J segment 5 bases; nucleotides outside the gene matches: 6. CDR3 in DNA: TGTGCCACCAGCAGAGATCGAGGGACAGGGGAGACCGGGGAGCTGTTTTTT. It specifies CATSRDRGTGETGELFF.

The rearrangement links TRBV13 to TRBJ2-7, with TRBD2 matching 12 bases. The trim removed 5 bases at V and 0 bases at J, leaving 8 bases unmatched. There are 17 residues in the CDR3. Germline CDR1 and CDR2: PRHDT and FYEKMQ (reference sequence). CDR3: CASSPGLAGHSSYEQYF. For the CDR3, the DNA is TGTGCCAGCAGCCCGGGACTAGCGGGCCACAGCTCCTACGAGCAGTACTTC.

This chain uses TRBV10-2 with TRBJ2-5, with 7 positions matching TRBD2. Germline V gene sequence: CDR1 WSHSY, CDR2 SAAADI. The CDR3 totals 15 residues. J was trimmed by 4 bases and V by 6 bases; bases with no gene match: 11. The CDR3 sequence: CASRRSAGAGETQYF. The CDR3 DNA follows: TGCGCCAGCAGAAGGTCGGCGGGAGCTGGAGAGACCCAGTACTTC.

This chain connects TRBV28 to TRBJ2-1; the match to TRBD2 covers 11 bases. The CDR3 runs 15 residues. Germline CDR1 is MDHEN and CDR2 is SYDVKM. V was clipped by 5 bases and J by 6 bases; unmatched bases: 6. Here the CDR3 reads CASSQVAGGRNEQFF. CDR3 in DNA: TGTGCCAGCAGTCAGGTAGCGGGAGGGCGCAATGAGCAGTTCTTC.

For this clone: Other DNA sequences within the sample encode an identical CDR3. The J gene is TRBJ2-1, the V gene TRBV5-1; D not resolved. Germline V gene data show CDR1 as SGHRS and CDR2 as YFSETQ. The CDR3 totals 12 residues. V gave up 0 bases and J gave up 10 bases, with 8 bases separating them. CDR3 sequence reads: CASSLDRGEQFF. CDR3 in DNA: TGCGCCAGCAGCTTGGACCGTGGCGAGCAGTTCTTC.

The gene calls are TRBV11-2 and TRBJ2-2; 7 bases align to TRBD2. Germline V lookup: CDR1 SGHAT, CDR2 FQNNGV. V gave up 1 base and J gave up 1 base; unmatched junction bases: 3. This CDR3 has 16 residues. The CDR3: CASSLVWGGNTGELFF. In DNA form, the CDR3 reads TGTGCCAGCAGCTTAGTCTGGGGGGGGAACACCGGGGAGCTGTTTTTT.

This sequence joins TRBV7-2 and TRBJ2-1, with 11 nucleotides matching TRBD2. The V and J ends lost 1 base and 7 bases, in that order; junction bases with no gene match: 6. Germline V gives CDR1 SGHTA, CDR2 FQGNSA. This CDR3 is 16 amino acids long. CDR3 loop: CASSLGLAGGMNEQFF. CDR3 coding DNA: TGTGCCAGCAGCTTAGGCCTAGCGGGAGGAATGAATGAGCAGTTCTTC.

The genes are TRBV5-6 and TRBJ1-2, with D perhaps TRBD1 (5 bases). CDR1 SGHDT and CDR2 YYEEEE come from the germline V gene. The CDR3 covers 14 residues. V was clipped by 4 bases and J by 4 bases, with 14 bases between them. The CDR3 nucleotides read TGTGCCAGCAGCCACCAGGGATTAGGCTATGGCTACACCTTC. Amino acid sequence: CASSHQGLGYGYTF.

CDR3 in DNA: TGTGCCAGCAGCCGGACAGGGGAAAACTATGGCTACACCTTC. This gives the protein CASSRTGENYGYTF. V usage is TRBV5-4 and J usage is TRBJ1-2; 9 bases match TRBD1. Losses at the gene ends were 4 bases for V and 2 bases for J; bases not matched to a gene: 3. The CDR3 has 14 amino acids. From germline, CDR1 is SGHNT and CDR2 YYREEE (reference sequence). The full variable domain, completed using reference TRBV5-4 and TRBJ1-2, is ETGVTQSPTHLIKTRGQQVTLRCSSQSGHNTVSWYQQALGQGPQFIFQYYREEENGRGNFPPRFSGLQFPNYSSELNVNALELDDSALYLCASSRTGENYGYTFGSGTRLTVV.

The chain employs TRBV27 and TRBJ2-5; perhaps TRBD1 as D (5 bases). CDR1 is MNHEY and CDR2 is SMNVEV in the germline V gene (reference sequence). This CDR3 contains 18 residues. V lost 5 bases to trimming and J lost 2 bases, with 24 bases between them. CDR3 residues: CASSKPPPVDKRQETQYF. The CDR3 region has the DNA TGTGCCAGCAGTAAACCCCCCCCCGTGGACAAAAGACAAGAGACCCAGTACTTC.

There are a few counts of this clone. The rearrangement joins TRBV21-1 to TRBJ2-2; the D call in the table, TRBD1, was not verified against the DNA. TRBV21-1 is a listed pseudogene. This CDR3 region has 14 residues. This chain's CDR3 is CARVAHRNTGELFF. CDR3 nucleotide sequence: TGTGCCAGGGTGGCACACCGGAACACCGGGGAGCTGTTTTTT.

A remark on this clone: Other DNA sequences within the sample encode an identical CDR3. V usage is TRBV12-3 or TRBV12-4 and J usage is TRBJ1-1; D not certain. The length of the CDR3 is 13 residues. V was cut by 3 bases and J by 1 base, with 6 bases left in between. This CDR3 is CASSFSGNTEAFF. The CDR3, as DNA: TGTGCCAGCAGTTTCTCGGGGAACACTGAAGCTTTCTTT.

The CDR3 DNA follows: TGTGCCAGCAGCCAAGGAATTAGCCTTGGGGAGACCCAGTACTTC. Translation: CASSQGISLGETQYF. The chain recombines TRBV3-1 (or the pseudogene TRBV3-2) with TRBJ2-5; D gene ambiguous. Germline V lookup: CDR1 LGHDT, CDR2 YNNKEL (reference sequence). The CDR3 spans 15 residues. Trimming pared 1 base from V and 5 bases from J, leaving 14 bases between.

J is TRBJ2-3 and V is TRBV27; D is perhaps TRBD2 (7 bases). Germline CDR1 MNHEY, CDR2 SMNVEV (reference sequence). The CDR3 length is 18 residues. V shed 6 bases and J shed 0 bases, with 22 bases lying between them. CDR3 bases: TGTGCCAGCAGCCTCTCGAGGGGGGGCTTCCATAGCACAGATACGCAGTATTTT. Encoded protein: CASSLSRGGFHSTDTQYF.

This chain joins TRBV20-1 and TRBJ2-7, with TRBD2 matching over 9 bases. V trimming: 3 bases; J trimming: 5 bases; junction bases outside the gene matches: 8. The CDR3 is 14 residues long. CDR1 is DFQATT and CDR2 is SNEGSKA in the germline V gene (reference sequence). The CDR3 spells CSASLREGHNEQYF. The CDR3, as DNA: TGCAGTGCTAGTTTGCGGGAGGGCCATAACGAGCAGTACTTC.

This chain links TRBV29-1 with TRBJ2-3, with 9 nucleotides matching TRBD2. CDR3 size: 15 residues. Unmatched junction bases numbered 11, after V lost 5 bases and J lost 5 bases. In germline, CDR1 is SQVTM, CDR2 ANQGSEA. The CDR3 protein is CSVLREGLQLDTQYF. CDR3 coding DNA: TGCAGCGTTCTGCGGGAGGGCCTTCAATTAGATACGCAGTATTTT.

CDR3 protein: CASSLSRRVSGGRFYRTGELFF. CDR3 sequence (DNA): TGTGCCAGCAGTTTATCGAGAAGGGTTTCCGGCGGGAGATTCTATAGGACCGGGGAGCTGTTTTTT. V and J are TRBV27 and TRBJ2-2; 7 positions agree with TRBD2. V shed 0 bases and J 5 bases; nucleotides not matched to a gene: 24. Germline CDR1 and CDR2: MNHEY and SMNVEV (reference sequence). The CDR3 spans 22 residues.

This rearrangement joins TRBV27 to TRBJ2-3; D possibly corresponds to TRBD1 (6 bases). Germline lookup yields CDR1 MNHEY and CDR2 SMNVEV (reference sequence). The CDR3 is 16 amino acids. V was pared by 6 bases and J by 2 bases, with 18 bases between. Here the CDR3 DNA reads TGTGCCAGCAGGGGGCGATTCCGGACAGTCACAGATACGCAGTATTTT. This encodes CASRGRFRTVTDTQYF.

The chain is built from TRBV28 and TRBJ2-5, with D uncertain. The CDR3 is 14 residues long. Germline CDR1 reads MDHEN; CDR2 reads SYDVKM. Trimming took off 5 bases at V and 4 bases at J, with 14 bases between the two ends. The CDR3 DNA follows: TGTGCCAGCAGTACAACTCGGAGCGTAGAGACCCAGTACTTC. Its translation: CASSTTRSVETQYF.

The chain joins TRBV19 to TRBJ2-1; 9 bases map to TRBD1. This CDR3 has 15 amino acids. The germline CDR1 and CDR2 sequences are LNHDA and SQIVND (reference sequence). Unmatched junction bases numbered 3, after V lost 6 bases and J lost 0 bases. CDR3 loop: CASSGQGSSYNEQFF. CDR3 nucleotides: TGTGCCAGTAGCGGACAGGGGAGCTCCTACAATGAGCAGTTCTTC.

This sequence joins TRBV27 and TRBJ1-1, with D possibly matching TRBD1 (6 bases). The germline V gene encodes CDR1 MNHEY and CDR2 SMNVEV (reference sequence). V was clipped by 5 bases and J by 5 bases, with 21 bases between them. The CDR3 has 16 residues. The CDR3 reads CASSPPTGFVGTEAFF. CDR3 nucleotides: TGTGCCAGCAGTCCCCCTACAGGGTTTGTAGGGACTGAAGCTTTCTTT.

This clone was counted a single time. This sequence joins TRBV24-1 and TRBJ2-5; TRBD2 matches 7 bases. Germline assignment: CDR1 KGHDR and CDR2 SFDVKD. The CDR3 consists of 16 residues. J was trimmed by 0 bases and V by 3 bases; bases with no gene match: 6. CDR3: CATSDTSGTNQETQYF. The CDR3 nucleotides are TGTGCCACCAGTGATACGAGCGGGACTAACCAAGAGACCCAGTACTTC.